A single T cell receptor (beta chain) is shown here with its context. What this receptor recognizes is not known. Per-nucleotide qualities are absent, and no much larger clonotype sits a single base away. Sequenced on an Illumina HiSeq 2500. Quantitative 5'-RACE with molecular barcodes was used to prepare TCR beta libraries. On the authors' methods: A new computational method, built on a probabilistic model of VDJ rearrangement, was used to identify disease-linked TCR variants. TCRdb ran its own pipeline on the public reads, namely fastp trimming at Q25 and MiXCR clone calling, and kept in-frame beta chains. Each entry merges the rows of one CDR3 protein and shows their most common DNA and genes. TCRdb, not the authors, supplied the V and J calls. For this sample the table gives around 140,000 distinct CDR3 sequences, of which more than 15% were detected only once. Jointly, the top ten make up roughly a third of the sample.

This specimen comes from a study of CD8 T cells in ankylosing spondylitis listed by TCRdb under 2017. The study in broad terms: The study profiled T cell receptor beta repertoires in healthy donors and ankylosing spondylitis patients to find disease-linked TCR variants. In total, the full study cohort was made up of about 99 healthy donors and roughly 27 ankylosing spondylitis patients. Peripheral blood was sampled, and synovial fluid was also collected from ankylosing spondylitis patients. Summary of the overall study and its limitations: A TCR beta motif made up of several highly homologous amino acid variants appeared to be characteristic of blood from ankylosing spondylitis patients. Some of the motif variants had been reported before in the synovial fluid and blood of reactive arthritis patients, a finding that suggests common disease-initiation mechanisms. The disease-linked clones had a CD8+ phenotype and were found at relatively low frequencies in peripheral blood. The disease-linked clones were reported as significantly enriched in matched synovial fluid samples from ankylosing spondylitis patients.

CDR1 is given as MDHEN and CDR2 as SYDVKM, both from the germline V gene. Trimming costs V 6 bases and J 14 bases, and their ends lie 14 bases apart. The CDR3 covers 12 residues, taking in both the cysteine and the phenylalanine. CDR3 DNA is the only sequence kept; it has 36 bases, read in frame from the first base. This chain is built from TRBV28 and TRBJ1-6; the D gene assignment is ambiguous. Sequenced material: blood, either unsorted or a sorted T cell fraction (not recorded which). The TCR comes from a male donor with ankylosing spondylitis. The DNA sequence follows: TGTGCCAGCAGGGGAAGCGATATCGCCCTCCACTTT. Translated, this gives CASRGSDIALHF.